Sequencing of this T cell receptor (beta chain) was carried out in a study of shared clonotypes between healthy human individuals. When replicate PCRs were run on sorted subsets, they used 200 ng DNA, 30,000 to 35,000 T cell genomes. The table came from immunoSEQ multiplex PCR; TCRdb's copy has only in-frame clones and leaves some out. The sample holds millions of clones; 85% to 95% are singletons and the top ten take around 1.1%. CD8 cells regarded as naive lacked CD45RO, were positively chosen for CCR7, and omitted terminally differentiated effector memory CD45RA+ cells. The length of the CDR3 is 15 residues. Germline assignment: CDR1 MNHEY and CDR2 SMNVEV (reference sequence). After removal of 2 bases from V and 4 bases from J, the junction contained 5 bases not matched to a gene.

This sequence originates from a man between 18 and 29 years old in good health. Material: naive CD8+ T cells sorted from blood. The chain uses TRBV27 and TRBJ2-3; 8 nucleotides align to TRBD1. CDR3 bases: TGTGCCAGCAGTTTAGCAGGGGGCTGGTCAGATACGCAGTATTTT. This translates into CASSLAGGWSDTQYF.